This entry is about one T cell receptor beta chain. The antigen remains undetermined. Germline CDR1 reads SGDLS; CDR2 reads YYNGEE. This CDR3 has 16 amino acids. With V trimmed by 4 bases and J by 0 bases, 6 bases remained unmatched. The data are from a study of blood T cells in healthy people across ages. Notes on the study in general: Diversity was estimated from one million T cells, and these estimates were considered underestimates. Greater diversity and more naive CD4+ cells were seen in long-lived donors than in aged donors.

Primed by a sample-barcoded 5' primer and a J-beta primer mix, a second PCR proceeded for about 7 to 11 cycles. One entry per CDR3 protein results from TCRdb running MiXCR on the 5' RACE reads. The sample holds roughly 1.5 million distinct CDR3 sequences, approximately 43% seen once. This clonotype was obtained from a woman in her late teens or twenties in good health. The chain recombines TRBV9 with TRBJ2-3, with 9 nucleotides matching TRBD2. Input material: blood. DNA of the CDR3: TGTGCCAGCAGCCCGTGGACTAGCGTGAGCACAGATACGCAGTATTTT. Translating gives CASSPWTSVSTDTQYF.